The 11 T cell receptor beta chains in this list originate from one sample, sequenced in a study of blood T cell repertoires in COVID-19. Generated by immunoSEQ multiplex PCR, the TCRdb table keeps only in-frame clones and is missing some. The table shows under 250,000 clones, with over 70% occurring only once. The sample comprised peripheral blood. The source of these receptors is a woman aged 65 to 85 with acute or convalescent COVID-19.

This chain joins TRBV12-5 and TRBJ1-2; 7 bases are a match to TRBD1. In germline, CDR1 is LGHNT, CDR2 FRNRAP. This CDR3 contains 13 residues. V lost 6 bases, J lost 3 bases, and 4 bases stayed unmatched. The CDR3 sequence is CASGTDRHYGYTF. The CDR3 DNA reads TGTGCTAGTGGCACGGACAGGCACTATGGCTACACCTTC.

The V call is TRBV27, the J call TRBJ2-2; D unresolved. The germline CDR1 and CDR2 sequences are MNHEY and SMNVEV (reference sequence). This CDR3 has 13 residues. Trimming shortened V by 3 bases and J by 3 bases, and 5 bases separated the two germline ends. The CDR3 nucleotides are TGTGCCAGCAGTTTCCTCGACACCGGGGAGCTGTTTTTT. Encoded protein: CASSFLDTGELFF.

This clone has a single count. V and J are TRBV5-6 and TRBJ2-3; D is ambiguous. CDR1 and CDR2 from the germline V gene are SGHDT and YYEEEE. Trimming left V 6 bases short and J 0 bases short, with 8 bases between. CDR3 size: 13 residues. For the CDR3, the DNA is TGTGCCAGCATCCTTATTAGCACAGATACGCAGTATTTT. This translates into CASILISTDTQYF.

Notes on this clone: This same CDR3 is encoded by further DNA sequences in the sample. The rearrangement links TRBV7-9 to TRBJ2-3; 8 bases map to TRBD2. The CDR3 runs 13 residues. The trim removed 1 base at V and 6 bases at J, leaving 0 bases unmatched. Germline-derived CDR1 and CDR2 are SEHNR and FQNEAQ (reference sequence). The CDR3 region is CASSLGGRDTQYF. The CDR3 DNA sequence: TGTGCCAGCAGCTTAGGCGGGAGGGATACGCAGTATTTT.

The rearrangement uses TRBV29-1 and TRBJ2-5; D possibly corresponds to TRBD1 (5 bases). CDR3 length equals 14 residues. Trimming cost V 3 bases and J 1 base, with 12 bases left between them. Germline V CDR1 and CDR2: SQVTM, ANQGSEA. In nucleotides, the CDR3 is TGCAGCGTTGACCGTCAGGGCGTCCAAGAGACCCAGTACTTC. It encodes CSVDRQGVQETQYF.

The rearrangement uses TRBV21-1 and TRBJ2-1; the D segment call TRBD1 is taken from the table without a DNA check. TRBV21-1 is a pseudogene. The CDR3 runs 14 residues. The CDR3 DNA follows: TGTGCCAGCAGCAAAGGACAGGGGGGAGACGTTGAGTTCTTC. It is translated as CASSKGQGGDVEFF.

J is TRBJ1-3 and V is TRBV5-6; D ambiguous. Between the trimmed V and J ends, which lost 0 bases and 1 base, there was a span of 14 bases. Germline V gives CDR1 SGHDT, CDR2 YYEEEE. The CDR3 is made up of 17 amino acids. Here the CDR3 reads CASSLGITTGSGNTIYF. For the CDR3, the DNA is TGTGCCAGCAGCTTGGGGATAACAACGGGGTCTGGAAACACCATATATTTT.

Details on this clone: Its ends do not fully match the called genes, so a read error is possible. The rearrangement joins TRBV5-1 to TRBJ2-7; D gene uncertain. The CDR3 consists of 15 residues. Germline V lookup: CDR1 SGHRS, CDR2 YFSETQ. CDR3 sequence (DNA): TGCGCCGGCAGCTTGAGGCCAGGCTCAACCTACGAGCAGTACTTC. It is translated as CAGSLRPGSTYEQYF.

V usage is TRBV11-2 and J usage is TRBJ2-1, with 12 positions matching TRBD2. CDR3 size: 16 residues. CDR1 SGHAT and CDR2 FQNNGV come from the germline V gene. The V and J ends lost 4 bases and 8 bases, in that order; junction bases with no gene match: 9. The DNA of the CDR3 is TGTGCCAGCAGCTCGAAGACTAGCGGGAGTCTCCATGAGCAGTTCTTC. Translation gives CASSSKTSGSLHEQFF.

In its sample, this clone was seen a few times. The chain is built from TRBV24-1 and TRBJ2-1; D is perhaps TRBD2 (6 bases). CDR3 length: 14 amino acids. Trimming took off 4 bases at V and 6 bases at J, with 12 bases between the two ends. Germline-derived CDR1 and CDR2 are KGHDR and SFDVKD. CDR3 DNA sequence: TGTGCCACCAGTGAAAGGAGGGGTACCAATGAGCAGTTCTTC. It translates to CATSERRGTNEQFF.

This rearrangement joins TRBV30 to TRBJ2-7; D perhaps matches TRBD1 (6 bases). CDR3 size: 12 residues. From germline, CDR1 is GTSNPN and CDR2 SVGIG (reference sequence). V was clipped by 2 bases and J by 7 bases, with 12 bases between them. CDR3 in amino acids: CAWSRVQGEQYF. The CDR3 DNA reads as TGTGCCTGGAGTAGGGTTCAGGGGGAGCAGTACTTC. The variable domain in full, with the rest retrieved from reference TRBV30 and TRBJ2-7, is SQTIHQWPATLVQPVGSPLSLECTVEGTSNPNLYWYRQAAGRGLQLLFYSVGIGQISSEVPQNLSASRPQDRQFILSSKKLLLSDSGFYLCAWSRVQGEQYFGPGTRLTVT.